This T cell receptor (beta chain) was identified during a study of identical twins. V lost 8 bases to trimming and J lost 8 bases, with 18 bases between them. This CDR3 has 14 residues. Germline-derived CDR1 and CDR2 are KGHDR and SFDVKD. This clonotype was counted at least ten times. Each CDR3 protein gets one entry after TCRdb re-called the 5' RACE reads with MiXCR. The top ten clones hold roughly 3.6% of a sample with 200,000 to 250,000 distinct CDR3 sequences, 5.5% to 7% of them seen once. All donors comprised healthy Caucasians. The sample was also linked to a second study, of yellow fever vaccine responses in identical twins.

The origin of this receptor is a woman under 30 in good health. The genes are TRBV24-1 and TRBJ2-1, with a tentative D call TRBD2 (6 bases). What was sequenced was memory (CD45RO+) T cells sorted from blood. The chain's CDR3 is CATTGTGGGDEQFF. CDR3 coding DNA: TGTGCCACCACCGGGACTGGAGGCGGTGATGAGCAGTTCTTC.